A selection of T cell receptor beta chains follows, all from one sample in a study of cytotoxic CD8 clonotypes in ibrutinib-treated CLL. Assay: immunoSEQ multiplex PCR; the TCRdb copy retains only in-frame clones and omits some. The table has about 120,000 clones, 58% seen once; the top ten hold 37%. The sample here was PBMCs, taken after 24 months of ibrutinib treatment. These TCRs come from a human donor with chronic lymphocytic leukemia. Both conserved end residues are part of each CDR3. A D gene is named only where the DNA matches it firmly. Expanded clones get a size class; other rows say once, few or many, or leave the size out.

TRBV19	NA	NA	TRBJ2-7	TGTGCCAGTAGTCCTACTGGGAGCATGTACGAGCAGTACTTC	CASSPTGSMYEQYF
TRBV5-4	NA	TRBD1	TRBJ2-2	TGTGCCAGCAGCCTCATTGACAGGGCTGGGGAGCTGTTTTTT	CASSLIDRAGELFF
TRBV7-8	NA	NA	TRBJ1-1	TGTGCCAGCAGCGGGGGCTCAGGAGTAAACACTGAAGCTTTCTTT	CASSGGSGVNTEAFF
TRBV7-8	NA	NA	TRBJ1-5	TGTGCCAGCAGCTTAGTAGGGAATCAGCCCCAGCATTTT	CASSLVGNQPQHF
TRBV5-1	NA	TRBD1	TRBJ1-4	TGCGCCAGCAGCCGGACAGGGCCTAATGAAAAACTGTTTTTT	CASSRTGPNEKLFF
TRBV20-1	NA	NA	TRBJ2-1	TGCAGTGCTAGAGATCTGACCGAACCGTTCTTC	CSARDLTEPFF
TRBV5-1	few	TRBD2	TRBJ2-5	TGCGCCAGCAACCACCGGGAGGGAGAGACCCAGTACTTC	CASNHREGETQYF
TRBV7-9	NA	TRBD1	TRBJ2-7	TGTGCCAGCAGCTCCCTAACCGGGACAGGGGGCTACGAGCAGTACTTC	CASSSLTGTGGYEQYF
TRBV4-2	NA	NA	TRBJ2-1	TGTGCCAGCAGCCAAGACAGGGCTAGCTACAATGAGCAGTTCTTC	CASSQDRASYNEQFF
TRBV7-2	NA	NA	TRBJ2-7	TGTGCCAGCAGTCGCCCCGGGATCGGGGCCTACGAGCAGTACTTC	CASSRPGIGAYEQYF
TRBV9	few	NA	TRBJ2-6	TGTGCCAGCAACACTCCTGGGGCCAACGTCCTGACTTTC	CASNTPGANVLTF
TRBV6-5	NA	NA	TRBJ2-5	TGTGCCAGCGGGACCCAAGAGACCCAGTACTTC	CASGTQETQYF
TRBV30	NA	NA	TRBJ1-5	TGTGCCTGGAGTGTTAGTAGAACGGCTGATAGCAATCAGCCCCAGCATTTT	CAWSVSRTADSNQPQHF
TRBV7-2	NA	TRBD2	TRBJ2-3	TGTGCCAGCCCTAGTCTAGCGGGCGGCACAGATACGCAGTATTTT	CASPSLAGGTDTQYF
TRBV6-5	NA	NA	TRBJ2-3	TGTGCCAGCGAGGGGGCAGATACGCAGTATTTT	CASEGADTQYF
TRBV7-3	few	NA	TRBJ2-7	TGTGCCAGCAGCTTAAAAGGGACGGGGAGTTCCGAGCAGTACTTC	CASSLKGTGSSEQYF
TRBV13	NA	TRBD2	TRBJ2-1	TGTGCCAGCAGCATAGGGAGGGGCAATGAGCAGTTCTTC	CASSIGRGNEQFF
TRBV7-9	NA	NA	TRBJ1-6	TGTGCCAGCAGTACCGACAGCCGCCCGGGTAATTCACCCCTCCACTTT	CASSTDSRPGNSPLHF
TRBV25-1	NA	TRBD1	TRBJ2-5	TGTGCCAGCAGTGGGGGGACAGGGTGGGAGACCCAGTACTTC	CASSGGTGWETQYF
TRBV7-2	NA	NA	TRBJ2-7	TGTGCCAGCAGCCCCCCGGTGGGCAGGGACGAGCAGTACTTC	CASSPPVGRDEQYF
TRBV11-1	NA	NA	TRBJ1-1	TGTGCCAGCAGCCCGCAGGGTAGCACTGAAGCTTTCTTT	CASSPQGSTEAFF
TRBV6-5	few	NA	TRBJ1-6	TGTGCCGCCTCCGACGGGGACGGTAATTCACCCCTCCACTTT	CAASDGDGNSPLHF
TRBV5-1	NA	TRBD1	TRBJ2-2	TGCGCCAGCAGGCTGGGACAGGGGGGCACCGGGGAGCTGTTTTTT	CASRLGQGGTGELFF
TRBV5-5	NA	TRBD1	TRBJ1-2	TGTGCCAGCAGCAAGGACAGGGTGGAAGGCTACACCTTC	CASSKDRVEGYTF
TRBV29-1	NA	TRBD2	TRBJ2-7	TGCAGCGGGGCGGCGGGGGGGGCTGGCGAGCAGTACTTC	CSGAAGGAGEQYF
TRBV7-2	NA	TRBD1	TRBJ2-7	TGTGCCAGCAGCCCCTATGTGACAGGGGGGATGCAGGGGCAGTACTTC	CASSPYVTGGMQGQYF
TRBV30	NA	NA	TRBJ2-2	TGTGCCTGGAGTGATTCCGGGGAGCTGTTTTTT	CAWSDSGELFF
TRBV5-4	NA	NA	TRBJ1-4	TGTGCCAGCTCCACGGGGGCGGATGAAAAACTGTTTTTT	CASSTGADEKLFF
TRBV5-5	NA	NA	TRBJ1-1	TGTGCCAGCAGCTCTGGTTCTGGTAGTACTGAAGCTTTCTTT	CASSSGSGSTEAFF
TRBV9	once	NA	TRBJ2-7	TGTGCCAGCAGCGTAGACGGGCTCATGGGGGTCGAGCAGTACTTC	CASSVDGLMGVEQYF
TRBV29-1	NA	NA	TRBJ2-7	TGCAGCGCCACCGAGGTGGGGGGGCCTTACGAGCAGTACTTC	CSATEVGGPYEQYF
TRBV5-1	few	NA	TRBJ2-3	TGCGCCAGCAGCCCCGTCGGCAGCACAGATACGCAGTATTTT	CASSPVGSTDTQYF
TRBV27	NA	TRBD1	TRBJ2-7	TGTGCCAGCAGTTTATATCGCGACAGGGAGTACGAGCAGTACTTC	CASSLYRDREYEQYF
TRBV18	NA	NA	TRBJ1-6	TGTGCCAGCTCACCGGAGAGTAACTCCTATAATTCACCCCTCCACTTT	CASSPESNSYNSPLHF
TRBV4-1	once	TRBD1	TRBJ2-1	TGCGCCAGCAGCGCGCAGACAGGGAATGCCTACAATGAGCAGTTCTTC	CASSAQTGNAYNEQFF
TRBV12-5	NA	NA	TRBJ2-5	TGTGCTAGTGGTTTGCCCGGGACACGGGGCGAGACCCAGTACTTC	CASGLPGTRGETQYF
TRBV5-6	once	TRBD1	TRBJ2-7	TGTGCCAGCAGCTTTGACAGGGGGCTGTCCTACGAGCAGTACTTC	CASSFDRGLSYEQYF
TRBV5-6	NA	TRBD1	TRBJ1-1	TGTGCCAGCGCCCGACAGGGGCAGAACACTGAAGCTTTCTTT	CASARQGQNTEAFF
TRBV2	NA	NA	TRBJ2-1	TGTGCCAGCAGTAGGGGCGACTTGGTCACCTCCTACAATGAGCAGTTCTTC	CASSRGDLVTSYNEQFF
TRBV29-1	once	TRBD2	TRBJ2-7	TGCAGCGTTGAAGTTTTAGCGGGGTCCCTAACCTACGAGCAGTACTTC	CSVEVLAGSLTYEQYF
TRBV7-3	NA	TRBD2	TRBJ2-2	TGTGCCAGCAGCTTAGCCCGGGGAGGGACCGGGGAGCTGTTTTTT	CASSLARGGTGELFF
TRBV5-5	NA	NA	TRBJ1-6	TGTGCCAGCAGCTTGGCCGGGGGCAATAATTCACCCCTCCACTTT	CASSLAGGNNSPLHF
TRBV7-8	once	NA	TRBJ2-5	TGTGCCAGCAGCCCGTTCGGGGATCAAGAGACCCAGTACTTC	CASSPFGDQETQYF
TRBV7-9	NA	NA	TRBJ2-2	TGTGCCAGCAGTTTTCCACAGGGGAACACCGGGGAGCTGTTTTTT	CASSFPQGNTGELFF
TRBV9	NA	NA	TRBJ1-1	TGTGCCAGCAGCGTTAGTACAGGGCCGGCCACTGAAGCTTTCTTT	CASSVSTGPATEAFF
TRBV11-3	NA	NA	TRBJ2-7	TGTGCCGGCAGCTTACGGTACGAGCAGTACTTC	CAGSLRYEQYF
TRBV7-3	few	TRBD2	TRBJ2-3	TGTGCCAGCAGCCCTAGCGGGGGGACCACAGATACGCAGTATTTT	CASSPSGGTTDTQYF
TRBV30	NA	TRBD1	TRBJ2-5	TGTGCCTGGAGCGGGACAGGGAAAGAGACCCAGTACTTC	CAWSGTGKETQYF